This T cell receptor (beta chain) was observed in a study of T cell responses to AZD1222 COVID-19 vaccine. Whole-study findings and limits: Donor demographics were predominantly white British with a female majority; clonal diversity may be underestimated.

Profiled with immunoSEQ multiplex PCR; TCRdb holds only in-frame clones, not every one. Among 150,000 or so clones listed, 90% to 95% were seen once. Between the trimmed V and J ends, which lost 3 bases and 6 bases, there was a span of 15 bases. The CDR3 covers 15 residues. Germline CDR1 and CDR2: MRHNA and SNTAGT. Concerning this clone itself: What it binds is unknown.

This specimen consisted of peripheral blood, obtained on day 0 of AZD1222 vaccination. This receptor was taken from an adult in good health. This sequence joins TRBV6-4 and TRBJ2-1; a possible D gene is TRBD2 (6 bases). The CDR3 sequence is CASSENGGSGNEQFF. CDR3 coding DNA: TGTGCCAGCAGTGAGAACGGGGGATCGGGCAATGAGCAGTTCTTC.